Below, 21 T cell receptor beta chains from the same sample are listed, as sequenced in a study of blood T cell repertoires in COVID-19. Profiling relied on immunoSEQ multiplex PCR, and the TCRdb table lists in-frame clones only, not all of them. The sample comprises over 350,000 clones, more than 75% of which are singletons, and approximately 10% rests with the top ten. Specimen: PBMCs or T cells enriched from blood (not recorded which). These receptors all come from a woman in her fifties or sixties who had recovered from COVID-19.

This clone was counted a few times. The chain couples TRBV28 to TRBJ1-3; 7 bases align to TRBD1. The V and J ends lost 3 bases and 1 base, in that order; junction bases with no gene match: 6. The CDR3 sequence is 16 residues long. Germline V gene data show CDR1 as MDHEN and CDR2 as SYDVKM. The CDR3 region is CASSLVPGGSGNTIYF. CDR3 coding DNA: TGTGCCAGCAGTTTGGTCCCAGGGGGATCTGGAAACACCATATATTTT.

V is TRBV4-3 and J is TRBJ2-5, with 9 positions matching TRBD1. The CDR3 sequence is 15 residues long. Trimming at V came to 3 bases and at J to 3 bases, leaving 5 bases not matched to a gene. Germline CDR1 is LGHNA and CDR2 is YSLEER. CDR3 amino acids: CASSQQRTGEETQYF. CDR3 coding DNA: TGCGCCAGCAGCCAGCAAAGGACAGGGGAAGAGACCCAGTACTTC.

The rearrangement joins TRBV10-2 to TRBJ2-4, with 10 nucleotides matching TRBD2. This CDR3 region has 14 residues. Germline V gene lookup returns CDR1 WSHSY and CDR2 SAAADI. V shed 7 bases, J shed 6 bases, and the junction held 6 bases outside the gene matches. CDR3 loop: CASNPSGGANIQYF. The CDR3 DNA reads TGCGCCAGCAACCCCAGCGGGGGGGCAAACATTCAGTACTTC.

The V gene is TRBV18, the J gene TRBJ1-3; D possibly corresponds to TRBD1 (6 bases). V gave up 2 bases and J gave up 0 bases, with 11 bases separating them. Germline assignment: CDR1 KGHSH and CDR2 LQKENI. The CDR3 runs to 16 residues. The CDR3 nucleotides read TGTGCCAGCTCACCAACGACAGGAGACTCTGGAAACACCATATATTTT. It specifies CASSPTTGDSGNTIYF. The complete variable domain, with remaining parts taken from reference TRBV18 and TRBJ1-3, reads NAGVMQNPRHLVRRRGQEARLRCSPMKGHSHVYWYRQLPEEGLKFMVYLQKENIIDESGMPKERFSAEFPKEGPSILRIQQVVRGDSAAYFCASSPTTGDSGNTIYFGEGSWLTVV.

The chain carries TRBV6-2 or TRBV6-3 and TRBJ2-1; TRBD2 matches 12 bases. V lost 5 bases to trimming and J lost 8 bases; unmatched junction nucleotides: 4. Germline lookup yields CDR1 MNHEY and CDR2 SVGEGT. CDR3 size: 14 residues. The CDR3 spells CASSKLAGGYEQFF. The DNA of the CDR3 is TGTGCCAGCAGTAAACTAGCGGGGGGATATGAGCAGTTCTTC.

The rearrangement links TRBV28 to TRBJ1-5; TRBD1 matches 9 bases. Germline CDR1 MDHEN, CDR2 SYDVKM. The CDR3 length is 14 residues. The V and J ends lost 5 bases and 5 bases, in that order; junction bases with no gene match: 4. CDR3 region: CASSTGGAYQPQHF. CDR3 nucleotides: TGTGCCAGCAGTACAGGGGGCGCGTATCAGCCCCAGCATTTT.

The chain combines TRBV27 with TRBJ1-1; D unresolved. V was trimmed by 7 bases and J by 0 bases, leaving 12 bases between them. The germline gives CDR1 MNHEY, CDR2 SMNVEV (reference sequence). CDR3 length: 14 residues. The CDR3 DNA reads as TGTGCCAGCACCTCGTTGAGCCTGAACACTGAAGCTTTCTTT. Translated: CASTSLSLNTEAFF.

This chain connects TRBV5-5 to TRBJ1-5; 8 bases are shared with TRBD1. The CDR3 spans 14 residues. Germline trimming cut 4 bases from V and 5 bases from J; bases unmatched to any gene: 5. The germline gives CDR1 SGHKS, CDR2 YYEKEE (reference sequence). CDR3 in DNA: TGTGCCAGCAGCAACACAGGGGGAGATCAGCCCCAGCATTTT. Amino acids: CASSNTGGDQPQHF.

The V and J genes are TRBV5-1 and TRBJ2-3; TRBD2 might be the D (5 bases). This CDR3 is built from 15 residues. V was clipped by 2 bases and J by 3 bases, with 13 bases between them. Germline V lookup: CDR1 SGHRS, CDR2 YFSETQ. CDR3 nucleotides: TGCGCCAGCAGCTTACTCGGACTCGCGACAGATACGCAGTATTTT. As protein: CASSLLGLATDTQYF.

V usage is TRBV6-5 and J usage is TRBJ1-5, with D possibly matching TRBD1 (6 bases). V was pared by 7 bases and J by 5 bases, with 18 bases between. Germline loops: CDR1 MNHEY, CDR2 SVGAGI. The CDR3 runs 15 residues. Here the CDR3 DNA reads TGTGCCAGCACCGAAGGAGGGGAGGGGGATCAGCCCCAGCATTTT. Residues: CASTEGGEGDQPQHF.

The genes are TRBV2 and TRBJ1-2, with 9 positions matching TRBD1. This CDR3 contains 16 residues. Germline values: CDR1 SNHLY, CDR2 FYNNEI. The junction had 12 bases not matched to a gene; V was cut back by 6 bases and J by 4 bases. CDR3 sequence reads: CASSAGTGREGYGYTF. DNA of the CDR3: TGTGCCAGCAGCGCTGGGACAGGGAGGGAAGGCTATGGCTACACCTTC.

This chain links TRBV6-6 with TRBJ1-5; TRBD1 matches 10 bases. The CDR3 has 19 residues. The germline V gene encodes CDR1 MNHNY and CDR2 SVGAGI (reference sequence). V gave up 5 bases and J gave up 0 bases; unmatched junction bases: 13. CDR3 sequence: CASSPRQGATVFSNQPQHF. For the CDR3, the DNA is TGTGCCAGCAGTCCACGACAGGGGGCCACAGTATTTAGCAATCAGCCCCAGCATTTT.

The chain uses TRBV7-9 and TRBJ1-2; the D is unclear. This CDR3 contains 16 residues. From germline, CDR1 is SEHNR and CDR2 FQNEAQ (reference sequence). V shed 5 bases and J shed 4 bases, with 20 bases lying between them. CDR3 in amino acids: CASSHDGNSAAYGYTF. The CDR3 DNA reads TGTGCCAGCAGCCACGACGGTAACTCGGCGGCCTATGGCTACACCTTC.

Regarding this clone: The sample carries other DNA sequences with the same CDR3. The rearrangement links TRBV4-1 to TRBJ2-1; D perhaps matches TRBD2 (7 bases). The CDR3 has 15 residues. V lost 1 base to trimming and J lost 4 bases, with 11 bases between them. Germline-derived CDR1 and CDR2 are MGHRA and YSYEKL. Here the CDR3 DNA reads TGCGCCAGCAGCCAAGGAGGGGGGGCGTACAATGAGCAGTTCTTC. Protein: CASSQGGGAYNEQFF.

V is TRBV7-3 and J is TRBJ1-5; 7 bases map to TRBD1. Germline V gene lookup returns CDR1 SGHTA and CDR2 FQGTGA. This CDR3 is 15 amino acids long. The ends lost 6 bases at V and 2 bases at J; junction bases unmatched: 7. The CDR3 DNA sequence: TGTGCCAGCAGGTCGACAGGGTCCGGCAATCAGCCCCAGCATTTT. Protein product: CASRSTGSGNQPQHF. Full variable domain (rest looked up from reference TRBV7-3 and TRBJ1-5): GAGVSQTPSNKVTEKGKYVELRCDPISGHTALYWYRQSLGQGPEFLIYFQGTGAADDSGLPNDRFFAVRPEGSVSTLKIQRTERGDSAVYLCASRSTGSGNQPQHFGDGTRLSIL.

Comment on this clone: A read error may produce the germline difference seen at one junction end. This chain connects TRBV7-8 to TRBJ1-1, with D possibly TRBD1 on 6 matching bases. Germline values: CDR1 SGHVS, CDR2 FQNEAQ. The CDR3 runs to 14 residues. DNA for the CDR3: TGTGCCAGCAGCAAACGGGATCGGGACACAGAAGCTTTCTTT. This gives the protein CASSKRDRDTEAFF.

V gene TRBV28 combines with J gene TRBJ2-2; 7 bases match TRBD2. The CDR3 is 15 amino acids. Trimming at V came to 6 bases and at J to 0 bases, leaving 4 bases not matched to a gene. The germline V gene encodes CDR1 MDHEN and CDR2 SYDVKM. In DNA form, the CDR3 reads TGTGCCAGCAGGGCGGGGGTTCCGAACACCGGGGAGCTGTTTTTT. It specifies CASRAGVPNTGELFF.

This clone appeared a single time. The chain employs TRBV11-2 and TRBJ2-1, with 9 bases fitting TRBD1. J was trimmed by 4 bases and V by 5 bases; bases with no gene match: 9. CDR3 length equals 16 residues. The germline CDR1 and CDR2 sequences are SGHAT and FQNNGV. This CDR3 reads CASSTFETGGYNEQFF. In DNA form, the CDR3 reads TGTGCCAGCAGCACGTTTGAGACAGGGGGATACAATGAGCAGTTCTTC. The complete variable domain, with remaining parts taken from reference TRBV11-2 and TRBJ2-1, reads EAGVAQSPRYKIIEKRQSVAFWCNPISGHATLYWYQQILGQGPKLLIQFQNNGVVDDSQLPKDRFSAERLKGVDSTLKIQPAKLEDSAVYLCASSTFETGGYNEQFFGPGTRLTVL.

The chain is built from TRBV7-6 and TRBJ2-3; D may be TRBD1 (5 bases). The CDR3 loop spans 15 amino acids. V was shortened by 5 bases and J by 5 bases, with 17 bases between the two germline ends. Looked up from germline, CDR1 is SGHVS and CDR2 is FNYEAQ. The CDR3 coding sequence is TGTGCCAGCAGCCAACGTAGGGGTACGATAGATACGCAGTATTTT. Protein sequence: CASSQRRGTIDTQYF.

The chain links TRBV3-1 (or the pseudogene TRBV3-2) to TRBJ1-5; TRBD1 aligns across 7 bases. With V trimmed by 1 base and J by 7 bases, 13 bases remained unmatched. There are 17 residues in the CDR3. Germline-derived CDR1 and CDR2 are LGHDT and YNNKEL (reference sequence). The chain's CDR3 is CASSQGTGTVYGQPQHF. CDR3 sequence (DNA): TGTGCCAGCAGCCAAGGCACCGGGACAGTGTATGGACAGCCCCAGCATTTT.

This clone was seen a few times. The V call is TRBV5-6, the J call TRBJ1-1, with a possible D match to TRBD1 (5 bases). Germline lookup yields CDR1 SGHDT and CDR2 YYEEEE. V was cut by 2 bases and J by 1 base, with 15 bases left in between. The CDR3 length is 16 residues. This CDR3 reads CASSLNLGLSNTEAFF. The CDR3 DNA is TGTGCCAGCAGCTTAAACCTGGGACTCTCGAACACTGAAGCTTTCTTT.